This TCR beta chain came from a study of Ad26.COV2.S vaccination and SARS-CoV-2 variants. Study overall: Donor participated within the Ad26.COV2.S arm of the COV1001 trial. Ad26.COV2.S, an intramuscular injection, was given once or twice 56 days apart.

As to treatment: over 15 received Ad26.COV2.S at low or high dose, single or two shots; five or six received placebo; per-sample allocation not given. At day 63 after the first vaccine or placebo injection, samples were drawn. Repertoires were generated with immunoSEQ multiplex PCR, while TCRdb's copy carries only in-frame clones and drops some. The data show approximately 300,000 clones, about 82% seen once. On this clone itself: Its antigen is undetermined.

The study, taken as a whole, reports: From the TCR breadth and depth analyses, total T cell responses may have been underestimated.

Germline CDR1 reads SGHVS; CDR2 reads FQNEAQ. Trimming took 3 bases from V and 0 from J; bases not matched to a gene: 7. This CDR3 is 18 amino acids long. The chain joins TRBV7-8 to TRBJ2-1, with 11 bases fitting TRBD2. The receptor comes from a person between 18 and 65 years old who received the Ad26.COV2.S COVID-19 vaccine or a placebo. The starting material was peripheral blood, obtained in a trial of Ad26.COV2.S vaccine versus placebo. The CDR3 loop is CASSFTSGGLISYNEQFF. CDR3 nucleotide sequence: TGTGCCAGCAGCTTCACTAGCGGGGGCCTTATCTCCTACAATGAGCAGTTCTTC.